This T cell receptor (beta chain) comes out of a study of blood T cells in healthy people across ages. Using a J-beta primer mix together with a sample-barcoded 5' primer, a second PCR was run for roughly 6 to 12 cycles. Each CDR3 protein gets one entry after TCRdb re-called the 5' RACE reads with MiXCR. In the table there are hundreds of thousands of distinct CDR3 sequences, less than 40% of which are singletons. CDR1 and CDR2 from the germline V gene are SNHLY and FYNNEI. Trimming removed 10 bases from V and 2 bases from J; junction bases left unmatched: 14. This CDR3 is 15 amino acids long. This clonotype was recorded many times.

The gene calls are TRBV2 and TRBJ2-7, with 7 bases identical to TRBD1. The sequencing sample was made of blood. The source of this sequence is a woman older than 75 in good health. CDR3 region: CATSSRPGQPYEQYF. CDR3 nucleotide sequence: TGTGCCACCTCTTCTAGACCGGGACAGCCCTACGAGCAGTACTTC.